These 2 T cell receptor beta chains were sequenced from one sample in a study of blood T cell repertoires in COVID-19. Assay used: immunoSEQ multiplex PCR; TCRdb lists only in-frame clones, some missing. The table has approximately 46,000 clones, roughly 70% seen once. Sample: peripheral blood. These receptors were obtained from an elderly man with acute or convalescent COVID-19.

For the CDR3, the DNA is TGTGCCAGCAGCCGCGACCTTAGGCAGGGGGAAGGGACCCAGTACTTC. Translating it yields CASSRDLRQGEGTQYF. The chain combines TRBV5-4 with TRBJ2-5; the match to TRBD1 covers 7 bases. CDR3 size: 16 residues. After removal of 4 bases from V and 7 bases from J, the junction contained 16 bases not matched to a gene. The germline V gene encodes CDR1 SGHNT and CDR2 YYREEE (reference sequence).

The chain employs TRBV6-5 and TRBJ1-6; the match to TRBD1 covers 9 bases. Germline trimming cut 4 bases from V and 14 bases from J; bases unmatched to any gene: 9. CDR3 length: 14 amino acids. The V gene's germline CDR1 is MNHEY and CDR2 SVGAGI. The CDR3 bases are TGTGCCAGCAGTTCAGCCGGGACAGGGCGGACCCTCCACTTT. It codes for CASSSAGTGRTLHF.